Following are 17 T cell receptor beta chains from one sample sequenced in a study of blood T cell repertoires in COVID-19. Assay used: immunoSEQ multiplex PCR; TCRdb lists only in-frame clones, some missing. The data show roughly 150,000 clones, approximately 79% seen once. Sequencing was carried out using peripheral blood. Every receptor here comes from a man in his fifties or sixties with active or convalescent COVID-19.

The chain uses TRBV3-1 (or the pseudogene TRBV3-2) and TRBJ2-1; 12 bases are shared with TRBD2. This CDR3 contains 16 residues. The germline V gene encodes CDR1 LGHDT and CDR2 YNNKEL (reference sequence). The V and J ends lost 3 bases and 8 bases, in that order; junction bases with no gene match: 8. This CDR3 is CASSQFGLAGIDEQFF. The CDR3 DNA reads TGTGCCAGCAGCCAGTTTGGACTAGCGGGAATCGATGAGCAGTTCTTC.

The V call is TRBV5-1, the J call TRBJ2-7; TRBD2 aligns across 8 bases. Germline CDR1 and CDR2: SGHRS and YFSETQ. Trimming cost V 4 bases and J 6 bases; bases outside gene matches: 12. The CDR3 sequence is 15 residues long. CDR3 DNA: TGCGCCAGCAGCCAGACTAGCCGGGAGGGCGGCGAGCAGTACTTC. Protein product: CASSQTSREGGEQYF.

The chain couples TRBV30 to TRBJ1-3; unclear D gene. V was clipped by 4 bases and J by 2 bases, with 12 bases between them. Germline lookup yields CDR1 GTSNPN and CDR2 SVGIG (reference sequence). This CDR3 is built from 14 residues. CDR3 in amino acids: CAWIVQWPGNTIYF. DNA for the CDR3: TGTGCCTGGATTGTACAGTGGCCTGGAAACACCATATATTTT.

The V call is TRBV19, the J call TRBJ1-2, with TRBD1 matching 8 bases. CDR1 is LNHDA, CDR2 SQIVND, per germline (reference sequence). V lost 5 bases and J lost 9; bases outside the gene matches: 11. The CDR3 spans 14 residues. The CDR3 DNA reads TGTGCCAGTAGTCCCGGGACAGGCGGGTTGAGCTACACCTTC. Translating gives CASSPGTGGLSYTF.

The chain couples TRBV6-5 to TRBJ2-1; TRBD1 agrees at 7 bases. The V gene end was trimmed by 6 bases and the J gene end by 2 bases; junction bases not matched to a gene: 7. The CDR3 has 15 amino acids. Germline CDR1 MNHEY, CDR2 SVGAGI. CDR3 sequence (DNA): TGTGCCAGCAGGGCCCAGGGGGTCACCTACAATGAGCAGTTCTTC. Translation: CASRAQGVTYNEQFF.

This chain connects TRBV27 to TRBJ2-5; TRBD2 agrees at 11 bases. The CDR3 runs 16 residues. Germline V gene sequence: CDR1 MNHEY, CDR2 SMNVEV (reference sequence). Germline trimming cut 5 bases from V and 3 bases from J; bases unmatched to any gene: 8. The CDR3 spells CASSPLSGLAEETQYF. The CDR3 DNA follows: TGTGCCAGCAGTCCACTGTCGGGACTAGCGGAAGAGACCCAGTACTTC.

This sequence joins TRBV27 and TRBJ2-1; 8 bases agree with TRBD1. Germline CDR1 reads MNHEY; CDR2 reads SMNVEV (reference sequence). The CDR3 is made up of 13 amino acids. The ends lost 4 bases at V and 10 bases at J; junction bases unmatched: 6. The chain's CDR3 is CASSWQGAYEQFF. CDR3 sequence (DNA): TGTGCCAGCAGTTGGCAGGGGGCATACGAGCAGTTCTTC.

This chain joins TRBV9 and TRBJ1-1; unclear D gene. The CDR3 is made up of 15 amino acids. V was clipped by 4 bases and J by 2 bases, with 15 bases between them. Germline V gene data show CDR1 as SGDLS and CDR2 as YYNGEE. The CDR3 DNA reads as TGTGCCAGCAGCTCAACCGGACGGGAAAACACTGAAGCTTTCTTT. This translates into CASSSTGRENTEAFF.

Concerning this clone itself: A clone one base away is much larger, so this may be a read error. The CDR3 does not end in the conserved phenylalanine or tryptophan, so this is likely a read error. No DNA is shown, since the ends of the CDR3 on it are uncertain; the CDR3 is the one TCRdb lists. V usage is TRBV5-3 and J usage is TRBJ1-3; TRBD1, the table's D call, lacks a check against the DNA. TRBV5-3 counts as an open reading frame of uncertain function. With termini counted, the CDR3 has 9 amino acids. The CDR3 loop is CVRSLGRGS.

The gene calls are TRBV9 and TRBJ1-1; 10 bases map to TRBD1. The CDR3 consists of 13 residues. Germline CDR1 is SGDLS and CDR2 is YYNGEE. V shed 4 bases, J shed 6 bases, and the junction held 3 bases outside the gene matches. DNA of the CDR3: TGTGCCAGCAGCACCGGGACAGGGGCTGAAGCTTTCTTT. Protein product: CASSTGTGAEAFF.

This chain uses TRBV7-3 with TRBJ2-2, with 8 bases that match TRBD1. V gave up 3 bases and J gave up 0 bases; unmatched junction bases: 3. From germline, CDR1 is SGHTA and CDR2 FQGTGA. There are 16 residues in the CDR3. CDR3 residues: CASSFHRGTNTGELFF. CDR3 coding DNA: TGTGCCAGCAGCTTCCACAGGGGGACGAACACCGGGGAGCTGTTTTTT.

CDR3 sequence (DNA): TGTGCCAGTAGTCCCGGACTAGCGGGCTATCGGTTCTTC. Translated: CASSPGLAGYRFF. This chain links TRBV19 with TRBJ2-1, with 11 bases aligning to TRBD2. The germline CDR1 and CDR2 sequences are LNHDA and SQIVND (reference sequence). The CDR3 is 13 amino acids. J was trimmed by 15 bases and V by 5 bases; bases with no gene match: 9.

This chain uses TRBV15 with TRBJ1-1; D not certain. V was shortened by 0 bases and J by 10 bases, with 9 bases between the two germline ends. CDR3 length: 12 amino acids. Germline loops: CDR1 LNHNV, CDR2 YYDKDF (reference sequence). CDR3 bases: TGTGCCACCAGCAGAGAGGGGAGACTAGCTTTCTTT. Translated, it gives CATSREGRLAFF.

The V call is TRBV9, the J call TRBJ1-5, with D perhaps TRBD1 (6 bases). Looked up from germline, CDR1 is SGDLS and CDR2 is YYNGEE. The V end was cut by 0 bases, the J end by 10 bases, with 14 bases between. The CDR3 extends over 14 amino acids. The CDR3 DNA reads TGTGCCAGCAGCGTAGGGGCAGGGGCCTCACCCCAGCATTTT. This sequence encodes CASSVGAGASPQHF.

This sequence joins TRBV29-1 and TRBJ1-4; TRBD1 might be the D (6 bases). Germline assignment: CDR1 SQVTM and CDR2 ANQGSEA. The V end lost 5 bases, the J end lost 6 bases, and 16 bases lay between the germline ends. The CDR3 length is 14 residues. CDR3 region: CSVNTDSPYEKLFF. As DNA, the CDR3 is TGCAGCGTTAACACGGACAGCCCCTATGAAAAACTGTTTTTT.

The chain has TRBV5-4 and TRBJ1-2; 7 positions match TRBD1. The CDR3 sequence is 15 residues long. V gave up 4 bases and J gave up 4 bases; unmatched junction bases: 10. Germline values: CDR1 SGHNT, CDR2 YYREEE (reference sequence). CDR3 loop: CASSPNPTGPYGYTF. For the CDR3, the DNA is TGTGCCAGCAGCCCTAACCCGACAGGGCCCTATGGCTACACCTTC.

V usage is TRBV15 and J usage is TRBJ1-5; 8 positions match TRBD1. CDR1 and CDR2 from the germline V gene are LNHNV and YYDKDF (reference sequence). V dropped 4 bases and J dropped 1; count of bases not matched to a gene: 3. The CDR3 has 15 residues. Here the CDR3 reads CATSTDRGSNQPQHF. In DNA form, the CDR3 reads TGTGCCACCAGCACTGACAGGGGCAGCAATCAGCCCCAGCATTTT.